Here is one T cell receptor (beta chain) with its context. This sample is drawn from a study of PD-L1 blockade in urothelial cancer. Overall study context: Patients' histories included 0 to 3 prior chemotherapy regimens.

The CDR3 is 13 amino acids. Germline CDR1 and CDR2: SGHRS and YFSETQ. Trimming left V 6 bases short and J 7 bases short, with 13 bases between. Time point described: peripheral blood 6 weeks after treatment start. The investigators introduced synthetic TCR analog templates into each PCR as spikes. The repertoire was sequenced with immunoSEQ multiplex PCR; TCRdb's copy has only in-frame clones and lacks some. The sample yields about 130,000 clones, about 84% seen once. V usage is TRBV5-1 and J usage is TRBJ1-4; D not certain. The source is a man between 50 and 59 years old with urothelial cancer. This specimen consisted of PBMCs, obtained around atezolizumab (anti-PD-L1) treatment. In DNA, the CDR3 is TGCGCCAGCATGGGCGGAGGCGGTGAAAAACTGTTTTTT. It codes for CASMGGGGEKLFF. Full variable domain (rest looked up from reference TRBV5-1 and TRBJ1-4): KAGVTQTPRYLIKTRGQQVTLSCSPISGHRSVSWYQQTPGQGLQFLFEYFSETQRNKGNFPGRFSGRQFSNSRSEMNVSTLELGDSALYLCASMGGGGEKLFFGSGTQLSVL.